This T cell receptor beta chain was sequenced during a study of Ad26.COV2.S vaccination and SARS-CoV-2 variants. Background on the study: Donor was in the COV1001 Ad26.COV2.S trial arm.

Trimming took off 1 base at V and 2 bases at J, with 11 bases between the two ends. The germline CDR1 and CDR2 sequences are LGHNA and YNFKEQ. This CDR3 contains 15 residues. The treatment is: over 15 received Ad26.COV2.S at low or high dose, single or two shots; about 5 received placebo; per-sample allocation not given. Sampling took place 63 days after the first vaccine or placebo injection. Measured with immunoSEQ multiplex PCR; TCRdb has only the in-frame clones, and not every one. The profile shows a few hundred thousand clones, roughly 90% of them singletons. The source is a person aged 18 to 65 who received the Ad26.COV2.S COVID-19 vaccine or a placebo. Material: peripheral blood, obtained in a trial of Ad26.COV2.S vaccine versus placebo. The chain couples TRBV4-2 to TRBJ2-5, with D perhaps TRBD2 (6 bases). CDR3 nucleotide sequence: TGTGCCAGCAGCCAAGGGGGAGGAGGTCAAGAGACCCAGTACTTC. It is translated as CASSQGGGGQETQYF.